A selection of T cell receptor beta chains follows, all from one sample in a study of blood T cells in healthy people across ages. From the 5' RACE reads, TCRdb called clonotypes with MiXCR, one entry per CDR3 protein. This table holds hundreds of thousands of distinct CDR3 sequences, 56% found once. The source material was blood. The receptor set was obtained from a man in his forties in good health. Each CDR3 is given with its conserved first and last residue. D genes are given only for firm matches. Size values are once, few and many counts, or a class for expanded clones, and some rows have none.

D	J	size	V	CDR3	DNA
-	TRBJ2-7	-	TRBV28	CASSFPMASYEQYF	TGTGCCAGCAGTTTCCCCATGGCCTCCTACGAGCAGTACTTC
TRBD1	TRBJ2-5	-	TRBV25-1	CASSGTDRVPETQYF	TGTGCCAGCAGTGGAACGGACAGGGTCCCAGAGACCCAGTACTTC
-	TRBJ2-1	few	TRBV4-2	CASSQERGGATRLDEQFF	TGTGCCAGCAGCCAAGAAAGAGGCGGGGCCACCCGATTAGATGAGCAGTTCTTC
TRBD1	TRBJ1-4	-	TRBV10-3	CAIKPGQSNEKLFF	TGTGCCATTAAACCGGGACAGAGTAATGAAAAACTGTTTTTT
-	TRBJ2-7	few	TRBV7-9	CASSSHQYF	TGTGCCAGCAGCTCCCACCAGTACTTC
-	TRBJ2-1	-	TRBV29-1	CSARDANEQFF	TGCAGCGCGAGAGACGCGAATGAGCAGTTCTTC
-	TRBJ1-5	-	TRBV4-1	CASSQEGHAPQHF	TGCGCCAGCAGCCAAGAGGGTCATGCGCCCCAGCATTTT
-	TRBJ2-5	few	TRBV6-2/TRBV6-3	CASSRFVPDNEQYF	TGTGCCAGCAGCCGATTCGTCCCCGACAATGAGCAGTACTTC
-	TRBJ1-5	few	TRBV20-1	CSARDQRRTVNSNQPQHF	TGCAGTGCTAGAGACCAGCGCCGGACAGTGAATAGCAATCAGCCCCAGCATTTT
-	TRBJ1-4	-	TRBV20-1	CSARDRQAVWEKLFF	TGCAGTGCTAGAGACCGACAGGCGGTATGGGAAAAACTGTTTTTT
-	TRBJ2-1	-	TRBV27	CASTLRSTDEQFF	TGTGCCAGCACCCTGAGAAGCACTGATGAGCAGTTCTTC
-	TRBJ2-2	-	TRBV3-1	CASWRENTGELFF	TGTGCCAGCTGGCGGGAAAACACCGGGGAGCTGTTTTTT
-	TRBJ2-5	-	TRBV14	CASSQAVRGRETQYF	TGTGCCAGCAGCCAAGCGGTCCGGGGGCGAGAGACCCAGTACTTC
TRBD1	TRBJ2-5	few	TRBV5-1	CASSFHLGGQGVNEQYF	TGCGCCAGCAGCTTCCACTTGGGGGGACAGGGGGTGAATGAGCAGTACTTC
TRBD1	TRBJ2-7	-	TRBV6-6	CASRPQGGRYEQYF	TGTGCCAGCAGACCACAGGGGGGACGGTACGAGCAGTACTTC
TRBD2	TRBJ2-5	-	TRBV6-1	CVSTGIRGLAGEPQETQYF	TGTGTCAGCACGGGGATTCGAGGACTAGCGGGTGAACCCCAAGAGACCCAGTACTTC
TRBD1	TRBJ2-1	-	TRBV12-3/TRBV12-4	CASQAGTGYYEQFF	TGTGCCAGCCAAGCCGGGACAGGGTACTATGAGCAGTTCTTC
TRBD2	TRBJ2-1	few	TRBV20-1	CSARDLAGGYNEQFF	TGCAGTGCTAGAGATCTGGCGGGGGGCTACAATGAGCAGTTCTTC
-	TRBJ2-4	-	TRBV15	CATSREGGSLAKNIQYF	TGTGCCACCAGCAGAGAAGGCGGCTCCCTAGCCAAAAACATTCAGTACTTC
-	TRBJ2-3	-	TRBV29-1	CSVQTRTSTDTQYF	TGCAGCGTACAGACACGGACTAGCACAGATACGCAGTATTTT
-	TRBJ1-1	few	TRBV20-1	CSAREGTANTEAFF	TGCAGTGCGCGGGAGGGCACGGCGAACACTGAAGCTTTCTTT
-	TRBJ2-2	-	TRBV25-1	CASSESGANTGELFF	TGTGCCAGCAGTGAATCCGGGGCGAATACCGGGGAGCTGTTTTTT
-	TRBJ2-2	-	TRBV2	CASSFREGTGELFF	TGTGCCAGCAGCTTCAGGGAAGGGACCGGGGAGCTGTTTTTT
-	TRBJ2-5	-	TRBV5-1	CASSLFVMEAAGIGQYF	TGCGCCAGCAGCTTGTTTGTTATGGAAGCGGCGGGGATTGGGCAGTACTTC
TRBD1	TRBJ2-5	-	TRBV7-2	CASSLVWDRRQETQYF	TGTGCCAGCAGCTTAGTTTGGGACAGACGACAAGAGACCCAGTACTTC
TRBD2	TRBJ2-1	few	TRBV5-1	CASSSAGLEDNEQFF	TGCGCCAGCAGCTCGGCGGGACTAGAGGACAATGAGCAGTTCTTC
-	TRBJ1-1	-	TRBV29-1	CSVVLETQCEAFF	TGCAGCGTTGTCTTAGAGACCCAATGTGAAGCTTTCTTT
TRBD1	TRBJ1-6	-	TRBV9	CASSPTGTGVSPLHF	TGTGCCAGCAGCCCCACCGGGACAGGGGTATCACCCCTCCACTTT
-	TRBJ2-5	-	TRBV29-1	CSVVAGQETQYF	TGCAGCGTTGTGGCAGGGCAAGAGACCCAGTACTTC
TRBD2	TRBJ2-3	-	TRBV28	CASSFVASGGLADTQYF	TGTGCCAGCAGTTTTGTCGCTAGCGGGGGACTCGCAGATACGCAGTATTTT
TRBD1	TRBJ2-5	few	TRBV27	CASKPGTARETQYF	TGTGCCAGCAAGCCCGGGACAGCCAGGGAGACCCAGTACTTC
-	TRBJ1-2	once	TRBV7-9	CASSLEGVVGGYTF	TGTGCCAGCAGCTTAGAGGGGGTTGTAGGTGGCTACACCTTC
-	TRBJ2-5	once	TRBV12-3/TRBV12-4	CASSSYRPLSGETQYF	TGTGCCAGCAGTTCATACCGTCCTTTGTCAGGGGAGACCCAGTACTTC
TRBD1	TRBJ2-7	-	TRBV10-3	CAISEQGVSEQYF	TGTGCCATCAGTGAGCAGGGGGTATCCGAGCAGTACTTC
-	TRBJ2-7	few	TRBV5-1	CASSSGYSASEYEQYF	TGCGCCAGCAGCTCGGGATATTCGGCCTCCGAATACGAGCAGTACTTC
-	TRBJ2-3	once	TRBV4-3	CASSPSRGKADITDTQYF	TGCGCCAGCAGCCCGAGCCGGGGGAAGGCAGACATCACAGATACGCAGTATTTT
-	TRBJ2-1	-	TRBV21-1	CASSKGPLNSYNEQFF	TGTGCCAGCAGCAAAGGACCCCTCAATTCCTACAATGAGCAGTTCTTC
-	TRBJ2-6	few	TRBV5-1	CASSREGAGANVLTF	TGCGCCAGCAGCCGCGAGGGCGCTGGGGCCAACGTCCTGACTTTC
TRBD2	TRBJ2-5	-	TRBV7-8	CASSSPGTSGQTQYF	TGTGCCAGCAGCTCACCCGGGACTAGCGGACAGACCCAGTACTTC
-	TRBJ1-5	many	TRBV6-6	CASSYDPQGGQPQHF	TGTGCCAGCAGTTACGATCCCCAGGGAGGTCAGCCCCAGCATTTT
-	TRBJ2-3	-	TRBV6-6	CASSYESGLSTDTQYF	TGTGCCAGCAGTTACGAGTCGGGGCTTAGCACAGATACGCAGTATTTT